These T cell receptor beta chains were read from a single sample in a study of T cells in Graves' hyperthyroidism and ophthalmopathy. TCRdb used MiXCR to reprocess the multiplex PCR reads, holding one entry per CDR3 protein. Of roughly 700,000 distinct CDR3 sequences in the sample, 17% were seen once. What was sequenced was blood. The receptors here all came from a man in his fifties or sixties with Graves' hyperthyroidism. Both conserved end residues are part of each CDR3. Each record gives: J gene, D gene, clone size, V gene, CDR3 protein, CDR3 DNA. The D gene is left open where the match is weak. Size tells how often a clone was seen (once, few, many) or the class of an expanded clone, and some rows leave it out.

TRBJ1-6 | . | . | TRBV2 | CASSESGFNSPLHF | TGTGCCAGCAGTGAATCGGGATTTAATTCACCCCTCCACTTT
TRBJ2-7 | TRBD1 | many | TRBV20-1 | CSAFRRTGGYEQYF | TGCAGTGCTTTCCGAAGGACAGGGGGCTACGAGCAGTACTTC
TRBJ2-7 | . | many | TRBV28 | CASSFNSPYEQYF | TGTGCCAGCAGTTTCAACAGTCCCTACGAGCAGTACTTC
TRBJ1-5 | TRBD1 | few | TRBV19 | CASWARQGAIQNQPQHF | TGTGCCAGCTGGGCCCGACAGGGGGCGATTCAAAATCAGCCCCAGCATTTT
TRBJ2-2 | TRBD2 | . | TRBV9 | CASTSSGSGTGELFF | TGTGCCAGCACGTCTAGCGGGAGTGGTACCGGGGAGCTGTTTTTT
TRBJ2-1 | TRBD2 | few | TRBV6-1 | CASSRLSGSGSYNEQFF | TGTGCCAGCAGTCGACTTAGCGGGAGTGGGTCCTACAATGAGCAGTTCTTC
TRBJ2-1 | . | many | TRBV14 | CASSLGELRNEQFF | TGTGCCAGCAGCCTCGGCGAGCTGAGGAATGAGCAGTTCTTC
TRBJ2-7 | TRBD2 | . | TRBV5-1 | CAGSPGGLAGDFSYEQYF | TGCGCCGGCAGCCCAGGGGGACTAGCGGGTGATTTCTCCTACGAGCAGTACTTC
TRBJ1-1 | TRBD1 | many | TRBV27 | CASRTGGHTEAFF | TGTGCCAGCAGGACAGGGGGACACACTGAAGCTTTCTTT
TRBJ2-2 | TRBD1 | many | TRBV18 | CASSPRQGDTGELFF | TGTGCCAGCTCACCACGACAGGGGGACACCGGGGAGCTGTTTTTT
TRBJ1-6 | . | many | TRBV12-3/TRBV12-4 | CASNRGWTVNSPLHF | TGTGCCAGCAATAGGGGCTGGACAGTAAATTCACCCCTCCACTTT
TRBJ1-4 | TRBD1 | once | TRBV30 | CACGPRGSSTNEKLCF | TGTGCCTGTGGACCCAGGGGGTCATCAACTAATGAAAAACTGTGTTTT
TRBJ1-1 | . | many | TRBV7-2 | CASSLVLDMGTEAFF | TGTGCCAGCAGCTTAGTATTAGACATGGGCACTGAAGCTTTCTTT
TRBJ1-1 | . | many | TRBV20-1 | CSARDNRGGTEAFF | TGCAGTGCTAGAGATAACCGGGGGGGCACTGAAGCTTTCTTT
TRBJ2-3 | TRBD1 | . | TRBV7-6 | CASSLTQDRVGTDTQYF | TGTGCCAGCAGCTTAACCCAGGACAGGGTTGGTACAGATACGCAGTATTTT
TRBJ2-1 | . | many | TRBV7-3 | CASSLDLGGEQFF | TGTGCCAGCAGCTTAGACCTAGGGGGTGAGCAGTTCTTC
TRBJ2-7 | TRBD1 | few | TRBV6-2/TRBV6-3 | CASGSLRQGSYYEQYF | TGTGCCAGCGGCTCTCTTCGACAGGGGAGCTACTACGAGCAGTACTTC
TRBJ2-7 | . | many | TRBV20-1 | CSVRDFSSYEQYF | TGCAGTGTTCGGGATTTCAGCTCCTACGAGCAGTACTTC
TRBJ2-5 | . | few | TRBV29-1 | CSVEPGLANQETQYF | TGCAGCGTTGAACCGGGACTGGCAAACCAAGAGACCCAGTACTTC
TRBJ2-2 | . | once | TRBV2 | CASRFKDTGELFF | TGTGCCAGCAGGTTTAAGGACACCGGGGAGCTGTTTTTT
TRBJ2-7 | . | few | TRBV18 | CASSPDGGGGISYEQYF | TGTGCCAGCTCACCGGACGGAGGAGGAGGAATCTCCTACGAGCAGTACTTC
TRBJ2-5 | . | many | TRBV4-1 | CASSQEGVAAPQETQYF | TGCGCCAGCAGCCAAGAGGGAGTAGCGGCGCCACAAGAGACCCAGTACTTC
TRBJ1-1 | . | . | TRBV9 | CASSPGPEGTEAFF | TGTGCCAGCAGCCCGGGACCCGAGGGGACTGAAGCTTTCTTT
TRBJ2-5 | . | few | TRBV15 | CATSRDLSKETQYF | TGTGCCACCAGCAGAGATCTGTCGAAAGAGACCCAGTACTTC
TRBJ2-1 | . | few | TRBV6-2/TRBV6-3 | CASTRMGGLKEQFF | TGTGCCAGCACCAGGATGGGCGGGCTAAAGGAGCAGTTCTTC
TRBJ1-5 | . | few | TRBV30 | CAWSRGDVRPQHF | TGTGCCTGGAGCCGGGGGGATGTTCGGCCCCAGCATTTT
TRBJ2-1 | . | . | TRBV29-1 | CSVGGWTGAVGNEQFF | TGCAGCGTTGGGGGGTGGACGGGAGCAGTTGGGAATGAGCAGTTCTTC
TRBJ2-3 | TRBD2 | many | TRBV20-1 | CSARSGLAGGRTDTQYF | TGCAGTGCTAGATCCGGACTAGCGGGAGGACGCACAGATACGCAGTATTTT
TRBJ2-3 | TRBD2 | . | TRBV28 | CASSWGGLSGSPTDTQYF | TGTGCCAGCAGTTGGGGTGGATTAAGCGGGAGCCCCACAGATACGCAGTATTTT
TRBJ2-2 | TRBD1 | many | TRBV6-5 | CASSYSWDSRRAGELFF | TGTGCCAGCAGTTACTCTTGGGACAGTCGAAGGGCCGGGGAGCTGTTTTTT
TRBJ2-5 | . | few | TRBV27 | CASGSRRETQYF | TGTGCCAGCGGATCCAGGCGGGAGACCCAGTACTTC
TRBJ2-1 | . | . | TRBV7-9 | CASTPGGPHNEQFF | TGTGCCAGCACCCCGGGTGGGCCCCACAATGAGCAGTTCTTC
TRBJ2-3 | TRBD2 | . | TRBV5-6 | CASSVGTSGWADTQYF | TGTGCCAGCAGCGTTGGGACTAGCGGATGGGCAGATACGCAGTATTTT
TRBJ2-3 | . | . | TRBV7-2 | CASSQGASGTDTQYF | TGTGCCAGCAGCCAGGGGGCTAGCGGGACAGATACGCAGTATTTT
TRBJ2-2 | TRBD1 | many | TRBV28 | CASRSGQGPGELFF | TGTGCCAGCAGATCCGGACAGGGCCCCGGGGAGCTGTTTTTT
TRBJ2-7 | TRBD1 | . | TRBV7-9 | CASRNRDSSYEQYF | TGTGCCAGCAGGAACCGGGACAGCTCCTACGAGCAGTACTTC
TRBJ2-1 | . | many | TRBV12-3/TRBV12-4 | CASSLTPNEQFF | TGTGCCAGCAGTTTAACCCCCAATGAGCAGTTCTTC
TRBJ2-2 | . | few | TRBV24-1 | CATIRGQTNTGELFF | TGTGCCACCATTCGAGGACAGACCAACACCGGGGAGCTGTTTTTT
TRBJ2-7 | TRBD1 | many | TRBV27 | CASSPLTGAYEQYF | TGTGCCAGCAGTCCGCTGACAGGGGCCTACGAGCAGTACTTC
TRBJ2-3 | . | many | TRBV7-2 | CASSLEEGDTQYF | TGTGCCAGCAGCTTAGAGGAGGGGGATACGCAGTATTTT